Below are 9 T cell receptor beta chains sequenced from a single sample in a study of spatial heterogeneity in lung cancer. Time point of the sample: sample taken at primary tumor resection. Whole RNA was taken from tumor, nontumor lung or frozen PBMC; it was then sequenced unsorted. A single record per CDR3 protein comes from TCRdb applying MiXCR to the 5' RACE reads. There are about 20,000 distinct CDR3 sequences in the sample; around 19% occur only once, and roughly 13% lies in the top ten. The material was PBMCs, obtained at surgery. All receptors derive from a male donor with early-stage non-small cell lung cancer.

Points on this clonotype: The conserved phenylalanine or tryptophan is not found at the CDR3 terminus, so this likely reflects a read error. The rearrangement joins TRBV10-1 to TRBJ2-7, with D maybe TRBD2 (5 bases). Germline assignment: CDR1 WNHNN and CDR2 SYGVQD (reference sequence). Trimming shortened V by 6 bases and J by 3 bases, and 12 bases separated the two germline ends. There are 13 residues in the CDR3. CDR3 in DNA: TGCGCCAGCAGCCCTAGCCCCGGCTACGAGCAGTACATC. Translated, it gives CASSPSPGYEQYI.

This clonotype was counted between two and nine times. The chain employs TRBV30 and TRBJ1-1; D ambiguous. This CDR3 is 11 amino acids long. CDR1 and CDR2 (germline): GTSNPN, SVGIG (reference sequence). The V and J ends lost 0 bases and 7 bases respectively, with 6 bases between them. Here the CDR3 DNA reads TGTGCCTGGAGTGTTCGGAGTGAAGCTTTCTTT. This translates into CAWSVRSEAFF.

This clonotype has a count of ten or more. V is TRBV19 and J is TRBJ1-1; D is uncertain. Trimming stripped 6 bases from V and 3 bases from J, with 11 bases between. CDR3 length: 13 residues. Germline CDR1 LNHDA, CDR2 SQIVND (reference sequence). The chain's CDR3 is CASSHKEDTEAFF. CDR3 nucleotide sequence: TGTGCCAGTAGCCACAAAGAGGACACTGAAGCTTTCTTT.

This clonotype showed up many times. J is TRBJ2-3 and V is TRBV14; D possibly corresponds to TRBD2 (5 bases). CDR3 length: 20 amino acids. CDR1 is SGHDN, CDR2 FVKESK, per germline. V was shortened by 1 base and J by 0 bases, with 23 bases between the two germline ends. DNA for the CDR3: TGTGCCAGCAGCCAAGGAGCGGCGTTCGTCTCCTCCCCTAGCACAGATACGCAGTATTTT. Residues: CASSQGAAFVSSPSTDTQYF.

This clonotype was counted a few times. The chain joins TRBV10-1 to TRBJ1-2, with D perhaps TRBD1 (5 bases). This CDR3 is 13 amino acids long. The germline V and J ends were trimmed by 0 bases and 5 bases, with 7 bases remaining between them. Per germline, CDR1 WNHNN and CDR2 SYGVQD (reference sequence). The CDR3 DNA sequence: TGCGCCAGCAGTGAGTCGGGGGGATATGGCTACACCTTC. It specifies CASSESGGYGYTF.

The chain carries TRBV20-1 and TRBJ2-7, with D possibly being TRBD2 (6 bases). Trimming took off 2 bases at V and 2 bases at J, with 22 bases between the two ends. The CDR3 has 17 amino acids. Germline V gives CDR1 DFQATT, CDR2 SNEGSKA (reference sequence). DNA of the CDR3: TGCAGTGCTAGAACCGGGAGTTTAGCGGATTTCACCTACGAGCAGTACTTC. The encoded protein is CSARTGSLADFTYEQYF.

This clonotype came up many times. The V call is TRBV10-3, the J call TRBJ1-1; 10 positions agree with TRBD1. Germline CDR1 ENHRY, CDR2 SYGVKD. Trimming at V came to 8 bases and at J to 4 bases, leaving 7 bases not matched to a gene. CDR3 size: 14 residues. The CDR3 DNA follows: TGTGCCATCCAGAGACAGGGGGCTAGCACTGAAGCTTTCTTT. It yields the protein CAIQRQGASTEAFF.

This clonotype was detected a few times. The rearrangement links TRBV29-1 to TRBJ1-5; TRBD1 is a possible D gene (5 bases). Germline CDR1 SQVTM, CDR2 ANQGSEA. The CDR3 has 13 residues. Trimming removed 4 bases at V and 2 bases at J, with 9 bases between. The chain's CDR3 is CSVAQGGNQPQHF. In DNA form, the CDR3 reads TGCAGCGTTGCGCAGGGTGGCAATCAGCCCCAGCATTTT.

This clonotype occurred once. V is TRBV12-3 or TRBV12-4 and J is TRBJ1-5; D is perhaps TRBD1 (6 bases). CDR3 length equals 14 residues. V dropped 6 bases and J dropped 7 bases, with 16 bases sitting between them. The CDR3 loop is CASREDSSWQPQHF. The CDR3 nucleotides are TGTGCCAGCAGGGAGGACAGTAGTTGGCAGCCCCAGCATTTT.